The 8 T cell receptor beta chains below were found in one sample sequenced in a study of human T cells and chemical hapten exposure. TCRdb analysed the RACE reads with MiXCR anew, one entry per CDR3 protein. The table lists tens of thousands of distinct CDR3 sequences, about 10% of them singletons, with approximately 5% in the top ten. Time point in this sample: patch test 2, 6 weeks after DPC sensitization. Described treatment: therapeutic diphenylcyclopropenone sensitization with weekly scalp DPC. The source was whole blood, collected in connection with sensitization to the hapten diphenylcyclopropenone (DPC). These receptors were collected from a woman aged 50 to 60 with alopecia areata. Some clones in this sample may be carry-over from other donors' samples.

This clonotype was seen more than once but under ten times. The V and J genes are TRBV6-6 and TRBJ2-1, with 10 bases fitting TRBD2. This CDR3 has 16 amino acids. After removal of 6 bases from V and 0 bases from J, the junction contained 5 bases not matched to a gene. The germline gives CDR1 MNHNY, CDR2 SVGAGI (reference sequence). In DNA, the CDR3 is TGTGCCAGCAGGTCACTAGCGGGGAGCTCCTACAATGAGCAGTTCTTC. Its translation is CASRSLAGSSYNEQFF.

This clonotype was counted ten times or more. The rearrangement joins TRBV6-5 to TRBJ1-1; D remains ambiguous. The CDR3 is 14 residues long. CDR1 MNHEY and CDR2 SVGAGI come from the germline V gene. The V end lost 0 bases, the J end lost 11 bases, and 16 bases lay between the germline ends. CDR3 protein: CASSYSPGRELAFF. DNA for the CDR3: TGTGCCAGCAGTTACTCTCCGGGTCGGGAGTTGGCTTTCTTT.

The gene calls are TRBV29-1 and TRBJ1-1; D call uncertain. This CDR3 spans 10 amino acids. Deletions cut 4 bases from V and 6 bases from J, with 6 bases between. Germline V gene sequence: CDR1 SQVTM, CDR2 ANQGSEA. The DNA of the CDR3 is TGCAGCGTTGTAGGCGCTGAAGCTTTCTTT. Its protein is CSVVGAEAFF.

This clonotype was observed many times. For the CDR3, the DNA is TGTGCCTGGAGTGTAGCCAGGGCGGCGGATGGCTACACCTTC. Translation gives CAWSVARAADGYTF. The J gene is TRBJ1-2, the V gene TRBV30; tentative D call: TRBD1 (5 bases). The CDR3 spans 14 residues. Germline-derived CDR1 and CDR2 are GTSNPN and SVGIG (reference sequence). Trimming removed 0 bases from V and 6 bases from J, with 14 bases in between. The whole variable domain, remainder taken from reference TRBV30 and TRBJ1-2, is SQTIHQWPATLVQPVGSPLSLECTVEGTSNPNLYWYRQAAGRGLQLLFYSVGIGQISSEVPQNLSASRPQDRQFILSSKKLLLSDSGFYLCAWSVARAADGYTFGSGTRLTVV.

This clonotype is large in the sample. This chain joins TRBV28 and TRBJ1-2; 8 bases align to TRBD1. The CDR3 has 14 residues. Losses at the gene ends were 8 bases for V and 1 base for J; bases not matched to a gene: 6. In germline, CDR1 is MDHEN, CDR2 SYDVKM. CDR3 sequence: CASLRTGSNYGYTF. DNA of the CDR3: TGTGCCAGCCTACGGACAGGGAGTAACTATGGCTACACCTTC.

CDR3 bases: TGTGCCAGCAGCTTAAATCTCCCTGGTACAGATACGCAGTATTTT. Its translation: CASSLNLPGTDTQYF. The chain uses TRBV7-8 and TRBJ2-3; D uncertain. Germline V lookup: CDR1 SGHVS, CDR2 FQNEAQ. CDR3 length: 15 amino acids. V lost 2 bases and J lost 3, with 12 bases in between.

This clonotype was detected ten times or more. The V and J genes are TRBV28 and TRBJ1-2; D not resolved. Germline-derived CDR1 and CDR2 are MDHEN and SYDVKM. The CDR3 runs 13 residues. Trimming stripped 5 bases from V and 8 bases from J, with 15 bases between. The CDR3 sequence is CASSNSHSWGYTF. CDR3 DNA: TGTGCCAGCAGTAATTCGCACAGTTGGGGCTACACCTTC.

The table lists this clonotype with many counts. V and J are TRBV5-1 and TRBJ2-3, with D perhaps TRBD2 (5 bases). The germline CDR1 and CDR2 sequences are SGHRS and YFSETQ. V lost 1 base and J lost 3, with 12 bases in between. The CDR3 loop spans 15 amino acids. CDR3 loop: CASSLWRAGTDTQYF. CDR3 nucleotide sequence: TGCGCCAGCAGCTTGTGGCGGGCCGGTACAGATACGCAGTATTTT.